The 27 T cell receptor beta chains below come from one sample, sequenced in a study of beta chain features in type 1 diabetes. TCRB transcripts that were expressed got sequenced, as all of the isolated RNA had been reverse transcribed. Sequencing was performed with immunoSEQ multiplex PCR; in TCRdb, only in-frame clones are kept and a portion is missing. The sample has hundreds of thousands of clones, more than 65% seen once. Specimen: naive CD4+ T cells from blood. These receptors were taken from a man aged 25-40 years in good health.

The CDR3: CASSQKGGSGNQPQHF. The CDR3 DNA reads as TGCGCCAGCAGTCAAAAAGGGGGTTCGGGCAATCAGCCCCAGCATTTT. The chain is built from TRBV23-1 and TRBJ1-5; D is possibly TRBD1 (6 bases). TRBV23-1 has ORF status, its function being uncertain. CDR3 size: 16 residues. V dropped 2 bases and J dropped 2 bases, with 13 bases sitting between them.

The V call is TRBV30, the J call TRBJ2-3, with 8 bases aligning to TRBD2. This CDR3 contains 16 residues. Germline loops: CDR1 GTSNPN, CDR2 SVGIG (reference sequence). The junction had 15 bases not matched to a gene; V was cut back by 5 bases and J by 5 bases. In nucleotides, the CDR3 is TGTGCCTGGTCCCGCCACAGCGGGAGTGGAGGAGATACGCAGTATTTT. It is translated as CAWSRHSGSGGDTQYF.

This clone was observed a few times. V usage is TRBV4-2 and J usage is TRBJ2-1, with no clear D. V was trimmed by 1 base and J by 3 bases, leaving 1 base between them. The CDR3 runs to 12 residues. Germline CDR1 reads LGHNA; CDR2 reads YNFKEQ. The CDR3 DNA sequence: TGTGCCAGCAGCCAAGGCTACAATGAGCAGTTCTTC. This codes for CASSQGYNEQFF.

V is TRBV25-1 and J is TRBJ2-7, with D perhaps TRBD1 or TRBD2 (5 bases each). The CDR3 contains 13 residues. Trimming removed 7 bases at V and 2 bases at J, with 12 bases between. Germline CDR1 reads MGHDK; CDR2 reads SYGVNS. The CDR3 DNA sequence: TGTGCCAGCAACCGGGACGGAACCTACGAGCAGTACTTC. Its translation: CASNRDGTYEQYF.

CDR3 nucleotide sequence: TGTGCCAGCAGCTTAGGGGGACCCAAACAAGAGACCCAGTACTTC. Amino acids: CASSLGGPKQETQYF. The rearrangement uses TRBV7-9 and TRBJ2-5; D might be TRBD1 or TRBD2, each matching 5 bases. V was clipped by 1 base and J by 2 bases, with 11 bases between them. The CDR3 length is 15 residues. Germline-derived CDR1 and CDR2 are SEHNR and FQNEAQ (reference sequence).

This clone was found a few times. V and J are TRBV7-9 and TRBJ2-7; D call uncertain. CDR1 SEHNR and CDR2 FQNEAQ come from the germline V gene (reference sequence). The V gene lost 3 bases and the J gene lost 2 bases, with 8 bases spanning the gap. The CDR3 is 13 residues long. In nucleotides, the CDR3 is TGTGCCAGCAGCTTGGAAGGGACCTACGAGCAGTACTTC. Its protein product is CASSLEGTYEQYF. Filled out from reference TRBV7-9 and TRBJ2-7, the complete variable domain reads DTGVSQNPRHKITKRGQNVTFRCDPISEHNRLYWYRQTLGQGPEFLTYFQNEAQLEKSRLLSDRFSAERPKGSFSTLEIQRTEQGDSAMYLCASSLEGTYEQYFGPGTRLTVT.

The chain employs TRBV5-6 and TRBJ2-7; 8 bases are a match to TRBD2. CDR3 size: 14 residues. Germline trimming cut 4 bases from V and 2 bases from J; bases unmatched to any gene: 5. Germline CDR1 SGHDT, CDR2 YYEEEE. The CDR3 sequence: CASSTTGGTYEQYF. The CDR3 region has the DNA TGTGCCAGCAGCACGACGGGAGGGACCTACGAGCAGTACTTC.

This clone was counted only a few times. The V gene is TRBV6-1, the J gene TRBJ2-5; D gene uncertain. V lost 5 bases to trimming and J lost 3 bases, with 10 bases between them. The CDR3 extends over 13 amino acids. The germline CDR1 and CDR2 sequences are MNHNS and SASEGT. The CDR3 DNA sequence: TGTGCCAGCAGTCTGTCCCTCGAAGAGACCCAGTACTTC. It is translated as CASSLSLEETQYF.

The rearrangement joins TRBV7-9 to TRBJ2-1; D perhaps matches TRBD2 (6 bases). This CDR3 has 16 residues. V lost 1 base and J lost 3, with 13 bases in between. Looked up from germline, CDR1 is SEHNR and CDR2 is FQNEAQ (reference sequence). The DNA of the CDR3 is TGTGCCAGCAGCTTAGAACAAAGCGGGCGCTACAATGAGCAGTTCTTC. Encoded protein: CASSLEQSGRYNEQFF.

This clone was counted a single time. The chain has TRBV7-9 and TRBJ2-3; 7 bases agree with TRBD1. Looked up from germline, CDR1 is SEHNR and CDR2 is FQNEAQ (reference sequence). Trimming took 5 bases from V and 4 from J; bases not matched to a gene: 3. CDR3 length: 13 residues. This CDR3 reads CASSVTGSDTQYF. In DNA, the CDR3 is TGTGCCAGCAGCGTGACAGGGTCAGATACGCAGTATTTT.

Remarks on this clone: Other DNA sequences of this sample code for an identical CDR3. The gene calls are TRBV30 and TRBJ1-1, with D unclear. CDR1 is GTSNPN and CDR2 is SVGIG in the germline V gene (reference sequence). V was pared by 0 bases and J by 2 bases, with 7 bases between. The CDR3 runs to 13 residues. The CDR3 DNA follows: TGTGCCTGGAGTGTACGGCGTAACACTGAAGCTTTCTTT. Its protein product is CAWSVRRNTEAFF.

This clone has a single count. The rearrangement joins TRBV4-1 to TRBJ2-2; tentative D call: TRBD1 (5 bases). The length of the CDR3 is 14 residues. Germline CDR1 reads MGHRA; CDR2 reads YSYEKL. The V gene lost 0 bases and the J gene lost 6 bases, with 8 bases spanning the gap. DNA for the CDR3: TGCGCCAGCAGCCAAGACAGGGATTCCGGGGAGCTGTTTTTT. Its translation is CASSQDRDSGELFF.

The V call is TRBV6-1, the J call TRBJ2-2, with D unresolved. Deletions cut 6 bases from V and 5 bases from J, with 13 bases between. Germline V gene sequence: CDR1 MNHNS, CDR2 SASEGT. The CDR3 has 14 amino acids. CDR3 nucleotides: TGTGCCAGCAGCGGTGGTCGGTTAACCGGGGAGCTGTTTTTT. Translation gives CASSGGRLTGELFF.

The chain combines TRBV10-3 with TRBJ2-1, with no clear D. The V and J ends lost 3 bases and 11 bases respectively, with 14 bases between them. CDR1 is ENHRY, CDR2 SYGVKD, per germline. The CDR3 spans 13 residues. The CDR3 DNA reads TGTGCCATCAGTGAATTCGCTGAAGGCAAGCAGTTCTTC. This encodes CAISEFAEGKQFF.

This clone was counted between two and nine times. V usage is TRBV5-6 and J usage is TRBJ2-1; 8 bases fit TRBD1. There are 14 residues in the CDR3. Germline CDR1 SGHDT, CDR2 YYEEEE. The V gene end was trimmed by 0 bases and the J gene end by 13 bases; junction bases not matched to a gene: 9. CDR3 coding DNA: TGTGCCAGCAGCTTGGAGGGGCTGGACAGGGAACAGTTCTTC. Translating gives CASSLEGLDREQFF.

The chain carries TRBV10-3 and TRBJ2-1; D unresolved. The CDR3 consists of 11 residues. Germline V gene lookup returns CDR1 ENHRY and CDR2 SYGVKD. Deletions cut 6 bases from V and 8 bases from J, with 8 bases between. The CDR3 is CAISGPHEQFF. The CDR3 DNA follows: TGTGCCATCAGCGGACCGCATGAGCAGTTCTTC.

This rearrangement joins TRBV7-2 to TRBJ2-4; D perhaps matches TRBD1 (5 bases). Germline-derived CDR1 and CDR2 are SGHTA and FQGNSA. This CDR3 spans 13 amino acids. Trimming cost V 7 bases and J 10 bases, with 17 bases left between them. CDR3 residues: CASTTGDRLIQYF. The CDR3, as DNA: TGTGCCAGCACCACCGGAGACAGATTAATTCAGTACTTC.

This chain joins TRBV7-2 and TRBJ2-7; D ambiguous. The CDR3 runs to 14 residues. Trimming pared 6 bases from V and 4 bases from J, leaving 16 bases between. Germline lookup yields CDR1 SGHTA and CDR2 FQGNSA. The CDR3 DNA reads TGTGCCAGCAGGCCCCGGGCGTCCGGTTACGAGCAGTACTTC. Encoded protein: CASRPRASGYEQYF.

V and J are TRBV29-1 and TRBJ2-3; D call uncertain. The CDR3 covers 12 residues. Germline CDR1 is SQVTM and CDR2 is ANQGSEA. V dropped 5 bases and J dropped 2 bases, with 8 bases sitting between them. The DNA for the CDR3 is TGCAGCGTTCGCCACAACACAGATACGCAGTATTTT. Translation: CSVRHNTDTQYF.

The CDR3 coding sequence is TGTGCCTGGATGGGGAATCAAGAGACCCAGTACTTC. It is translated as CAWMGNQETQYF. The chain recombines TRBV30 with TRBJ2-5; the D is unclear. The CDR3 loop spans 12 amino acids. Trimming cost V 4 bases and J 2 bases, with 8 bases left between them. Germline V gene data show CDR1 as GTSNPN and CDR2 as SVGIG (reference sequence).

The chain has TRBV6-6 and TRBJ1-1, with a weak D call TRBD1 (6 bases). There are 14 residues in the CDR3. From germline, CDR1 is MNHNY and CDR2 SVGAGI (reference sequence). Trimming stripped 10 bases from V and 0 bases from J, with 15 bases between. The DNA of the CDR3 is TGTGCCACCCGACAGGAGGGCCTGAACACTGAAGCTTTCTTT. Translating it yields CATRQEGLNTEAFF.

This clone was seen only a few times. This rearrangement joins TRBV28 to TRBJ2-7; 8 nucleotides line up with TRBD2. Looked up from germline, CDR1 is MDHEN and CDR2 is SYDVKM. CDR3 length: 14 residues. The ends lost 6 bases at V and 5 bases at J; junction bases unmatched: 9. The CDR3 region has the DNA TGTGCCAGCAGCCTCGGGGCGGGAGGCCACGAGCAGTACTTC. It is translated as CASSLGAGGHEQYF.

The V gene is TRBV7-2, the J gene TRBJ2-2, with 8 bases that match TRBD2. The V gene end was trimmed by 1 base and the J gene end by 2 bases; junction bases not matched to a gene: 3. Germline lookup yields CDR1 SGHTA and CDR2 FQGNSA. This CDR3 has 16 residues. CDR3 in DNA: TGTGCCAGCAGCTTAGATAGCGGGACCAACACCGGGGAGCTGTTTTTT. This encodes CASSLDSGTNTGELFF.

This clone appeared a few times. This chain links TRBV9 with TRBJ2-3, with D maybe TRBD2 (6 bases). Germline V CDR1 and CDR2: SGDLS, YYNGEE. CDR3 size: 15 residues. V was trimmed by 4 bases and J by 3 bases, leaving 15 bases between them. CDR3 DNA sequence: TGTGCCAGCAGCTGGAGGGCTGAGGGGACAGATACGCAGTATTTT. This gives the protein CASSWRAEGTDTQYF. The whole variable domain, remainder taken from reference TRBV9 and TRBJ2-3, is DSGVTQTPKHLITATGQRVTLRCSPRSGDLSVYWYQQSLDQGLQFLIQYYNGEERAKGNILERFSAQQFPDLHSELNLSSLELGDSALYFCASSWRAEGTDTQYFGPGTRLTVL.

The chain couples TRBV30 to TRBJ2-5, with TRBD1 matching 9 bases. CDR1 GTSNPN and CDR2 SVGIG come from the germline V gene (reference sequence). V dropped 3 bases and J dropped 5; count of bases not matched to a gene: 4. The CDR3 totals 13 residues. This CDR3 reads CAWRTTGGETQYF. The CDR3 DNA follows: TGTGCCTGGAGGACGACAGGGGGGGAGACCCAGTACTTC.

J is TRBJ2-3 and V is TRBV7-9, with a weak D call TRBD2 (6 bases). The CDR3 has 15 amino acids. Per germline, CDR1 SEHNR and CDR2 FQNEAQ (reference sequence). V gave up 5 bases and J gave up 2 bases, with 14 bases separating them. CDR3 protein: CASSPQAGYTDTQYF. The CDR3 nucleotides are TGTGCCAGCAGCCCCCAGGCGGGGTACACAGATACGCAGTATTTT.

The chain uses TRBV10-3 and TRBJ2-1, with 9 bases identical to TRBD1. This CDR3 comprises 12 residues. Germline V gene lookup returns CDR1 ENHRY and CDR2 SYGVKD. V lost 8 bases, J lost 10 bases, and 6 bases stayed unmatched. DNA for the CDR3: TGTGCCATCGCCCTCGGGACAGGGGAGCAGTTCTTC. This codes for CAIALGTGEQFF.